This is a list of T cell receptor beta chains from one sample in a study of T cell repertoires in cytomegalovirus infection. MiXCR, applied by TCRdb to the reads, yields one record per CDR3 protein. The data hold around 800,000 distinct CDR3 sequences, with about 30% observed a single time. Their cognate antigens are unknown. Material: cultured CD8+ T cells from PBMCs, obtained from culture after CMV antigen stimulation. The receptors derive from a human donor in good health (CMV status not recorded). Some clones in this sample may be carry-over from other donors' samples. CDR3s include the opening cysteine and the closing phenylalanine or tryptophan. Fields, in order: J gene, clone size, V gene, D gene, CDR3 DNA, CDR3 protein. A D gene is named only where the DNA matches it firmly. Clone size is given for some rows only: seen once, a few or many times, or a class if the clone is expanded.

j_call: TRBJ1-1
clone_size: -
v_call: TRBV9
d_call: -
cdr3_nt: TGTGCCAGCAGCCGGGGAGCCGCCCTACTGGAAGCTTTCTTT
cdr3_aa: CASSRGAALLEAFF

j_call: TRBJ2-5
clone_size: few
v_call: TRBV15
d_call: -
cdr3_nt: TGTGCCACCAGCAGAGATCCCGGCGGACAAGAGACCCAGTACTTC
cdr3_aa: CATSRDPGGQETQYF

j_call: TRBJ2-5
clone_size: -
v_call: TRBV2
d_call: TRBD1
cdr3_nt: TGTGCCAGCAATTGGGACAGGGCCAGAGAGACCCAGTACTTC
cdr3_aa: CASNWDRARETQYF

j_call: TRBJ2-7
clone_size: -
v_call: TRBV27
d_call: -
cdr3_nt: TGTGCCAACAGTCCCCGGGGGACAGCAGCCTACGAGCAGTACTTC
cdr3_aa: CANSPRGTAAYEQYF

j_call: TRBJ2-5
clone_size: few
v_call: TRBV12-3/TRBV12-4
d_call: TRBD1
cdr3_nt: TGTGCCAGCAGCCTGACAGGGCCTGAGACCCAGTACTTC
cdr3_aa: CASSLTGPETQYF

j_call: TRBJ2-1
clone_size: -
v_call: TRBV6-5
d_call: -
cdr3_nt: TGTGCCAGCGCCGTAGGAGGGAAGGGAAATGAGCAGTTCTTC
cdr3_aa: CASAVGGKGNEQFF

j_call: TRBJ2-3
clone_size: -
v_call: TRBV27
d_call: TRBD2
cdr3_nt: TGTGCCAGCACTAGCGGGGCCCTCGGAGATACGCAGTATTTT
cdr3_aa: CASTSGALGDTQYF

j_call: TRBJ1-2
clone_size: many
v_call: TRBV12-3/TRBV12-4
d_call: -
cdr3_nt: TGTGCCAGCAGTTTAGGGCCCCGGGGAGTTAGCTATGGCTACACCTTC
cdr3_aa: CASSLGPRGVSYGYTF

j_call: TRBJ2-1
clone_size: many
v_call: TRBV14
d_call: TRBD1
cdr3_nt: TGTGCCAGCAGCCACCAAGGTCAGGGGGCTTACAATGAGCAGTTCTTC
cdr3_aa: CASSHQGQGAYNEQFF

j_call: TRBJ2-5
clone_size: -
v_call: TRBV27
d_call: -
cdr3_nt: TGTGCCAGCAGTTTATCACCACCCGAGGAGGGGGTGACCCAGTACTTC
cdr3_aa: CASSLSPPEEGVTQYF

j_call: TRBJ1-1
clone_size: few
v_call: TRBV19
d_call: -
cdr3_nt: TGTGCCAGTAGTTTCCTGGGGAGTCCGAACACTGAAGCTTTCTTT
cdr3_aa: CASSFLGSPNTEAFF

j_call: TRBJ2-1
clone_size: -
v_call: TRBV5-6
d_call: -
cdr3_nt: TGTGCCAGCAGCCCTCAGGTATTGTACACGGATGATGAGCAGTTCTTC
cdr3_aa: CASSPQVLYTDDEQFF

j_call: TRBJ1-3
clone_size: -
v_call: TRBV6-1
d_call: -
cdr3_nt: TGTGCCAGCAGTTACCCCCCGGGGTCGTCTGGAAACACCATATATTTT
cdr3_aa: CASSYPPGSSGNTIYF

j_call: TRBJ2-7
clone_size: once
v_call: TRBV10-2
d_call: -
cdr3_nt: TGCGCCAGCACTGTGACGGACACCTACGAGCAGTACTTC
cdr3_aa: CASTVTDTYEQYF

j_call: TRBJ1-2
clone_size: -
v_call: TRBV29-1
d_call: TRBD1
cdr3_nt: TGCAGCGTTGGGGGCGGACAGGGGGCGAGCTATGGCTACACCTTC
cdr3_aa: CSVGGGQGASYGYTF

j_call: TRBJ1-2
clone_size: -
v_call: TRBV20-1
d_call: -
cdr3_nt: TGCAGTGCCGAGCGATCTACGGATCTTACTAACTATGGCTACACCTTC
cdr3_aa: CSAERSTDLTNYGYTF

j_call: TRBJ2-3
clone_size: -
v_call: TRBV13
d_call: -
cdr3_nt: TGTGCCAGCAGCTTAGGGGCGGCAGCCACAGATACGCAGTATTTT
cdr3_aa: CASSLGAAATDTQYF

j_call: TRBJ1-4
clone_size: -
v_call: TRBV5-1
d_call: -
cdr3_nt: TGCGCCAGCAGCTTGGATCATTGGGACATGAAAGAAAAACTGTTTTTT
cdr3_aa: CASSLDHWDMKEKLFF

j_call: TRBJ2-2
clone_size: -
v_call: TRBV29-1
d_call: -
cdr3_nt: TGCAGCGTCCGGGATACCACCGGGGAGCTGTTTTTT
cdr3_aa: CSVRDTTGELFF

j_call: TRBJ2-4
clone_size: -
v_call: TRBV7-9
d_call: TRBD1
cdr3_nt: TGTGCTATAGGGGAAGCAGGGGGCCGTGGCAAAAACATTCAGTACTTC
cdr3_aa: CAIGEAGGRGKNIQYF

j_call: TRBJ2-3
clone_size: many
v_call: TRBV7-6
d_call: -
cdr3_nt: TGTGCCAGCAGCTTAGTCCTTACGGAGACTCTCACAGATACGCAGTATTTT
cdr3_aa: CASSLVLTETLTDTQYF

j_call: TRBJ2-7
clone_size: -
v_call: TRBV12-3/TRBV12-4
d_call: -
cdr3_nt: TGTGCCAGCGCCCAGGCGTCCGGCCACGAGCAGTACTTC
cdr3_aa: CASAQASGHEQYF

j_call: TRBJ2-1
clone_size: -
v_call: TRBV4-1
d_call: TRBD2
cdr3_nt: TGCGCCAGCAGCCAAGGAACTAGCGGGGGACTCAATGAGCAGTTCTTC
cdr3_aa: CASSQGTSGGLNEQFF

j_call: TRBJ1-6
clone_size: few
v_call: TRBV7-9
d_call: -
cdr3_nt: TGTGCCAGCTGCCAGGGAAATTCACCCCTCCACTTT
cdr3_aa: CASCQGNSPLHF

j_call: TRBJ1-6
clone_size: -
v_call: TRBV19
d_call: TRBD1
cdr3_nt: TGTGCCAGTAGTATTTCGGCAGGGGGGTATTCACCCCTCCACTTT
cdr3_aa: CASSISAGGYSPLHF

j_call: TRBJ2-2
clone_size: -
v_call: TRBV7-6
d_call: TRBD2
cdr3_nt: TGTGCCAGCAGCTCGCCAGCGGGGGGGCCAGGCACCGGGGAGCTGTTTTTT
cdr3_aa: CASSSPAGGPGTGELFF

j_call: TRBJ1-2
clone_size: many
v_call: TRBV12-3/TRBV12-4
d_call: -
cdr3_nt: TGTGCCAGCAGTTCCGGGGGGGCAGGCTATGGCTACACCTTC
cdr3_aa: CASSSGGAGYGYTF

j_call: TRBJ1-2
clone_size: many
v_call: TRBV12-3/TRBV12-4
d_call: TRBD1
cdr3_nt: TGTGCCAGCAGCCTCAGACAGGGAGGCTATGGCTACACCTTC
cdr3_aa: CASSLRQGGYGYTF

j_call: TRBJ2-3
clone_size: -
v_call: TRBV15
d_call: TRBD2
cdr3_nt: TGTGCCACCAGCAGAGACCTAGGACTAGCGGGGTTCCTGCCCTCAGGAGATACGCAGTATTTT
cdr3_aa: CATSRDLGLAGFLPSGDTQYF

j_call: TRBJ2-4
clone_size: few
v_call: TRBV29-1
d_call: -
cdr3_nt: TGCAGCGCAGATCAGGGTAGCGAAAACATTCAGTACTTC
cdr3_aa: CSADQGSENIQYF

j_call: TRBJ2-2
clone_size: -
v_call: TRBV6-6
d_call: -
cdr3_nt: TGTGCCAGCAGTTACCCTGGGCGGCAGGCGGTGAACACCGGGGAGCTGTTTTTT
cdr3_aa: CASSYPGRQAVNTGELFF

j_call: TRBJ1-2
clone_size: few
v_call: TRBV18
d_call: -
cdr3_nt: TGTGCCAGCTCACCACCGGAAGTACCAAACTATGGCTACACCTTC
cdr3_aa: CASSPPEVPNYGYTF

j_call: TRBJ1-4
clone_size: -
v_call: TRBV10-3
d_call: -
cdr3_nt: TGTGCCATCCGTACAGCCGCAAATGAAAAACTGTTTTTT
cdr3_aa: CAIRTAANEKLFF

j_call: TRBJ1-2
clone_size: -
v_call: TRBV12-3/TRBV12-4
d_call: -
cdr3_nt: TGTGCCAGCAGTCCCGGGGTCATGAAGGGCTACACCTTC
cdr3_aa: CASSPGVMKGYTF

j_call: TRBJ2-5
clone_size: -
v_call: TRBV29-1
d_call: -
cdr3_nt: TGCAGCGTTGAAGCGGGCCAAGAGACCCAGTACTTC
cdr3_aa: CSVEAGQETQYF

j_call: TRBJ1-1
clone_size: many
v_call: TRBV6-1
d_call: -
cdr3_nt: TGTGCCAGCAGTGAAGCGGTCCGGTCAATTACTGAAGCTTTCTTT
cdr3_aa: CASSEAVRSITEAFF

j_call: TRBJ2-5
clone_size: few
v_call: TRBV7-8
d_call: TRBD2
cdr3_nt: TGTGCCAGCAGCCGGGGGGGGGGGCTAAAGACCCAGTACTTC
cdr3_aa: CASSRGGGLKTQYF

j_call: TRBJ2-2
clone_size: -
v_call: TRBV10-3
d_call: -
cdr3_nt: TGTGCCATCAGTGAAACCAGCACCGGGGAGCTGTTTTTT
cdr3_aa: CAISETSTGELFF

j_call: TRBJ2-7
clone_size: -
v_call: TRBV28
d_call: TRBD1
cdr3_nt: TGTGCCAGCAGTTTAGGGGAAAACCCGAGCCACAGACAGGGGGCCTGGTACGAGCAGTACTTC
cdr3_aa: CASSLGENPSHRQGAWYEQYF

j_call: TRBJ2-3
clone_size: few
v_call: TRBV19
d_call: TRBD1
cdr3_nt: TGTGCCAGTAGGAGGGACAGGGGGCTCACAGATACGCAGTATTTT
cdr3_aa: CASRRDRGLTDTQYF

j_call: TRBJ1-1
clone_size: -
v_call: TRBV10-3
d_call: -
cdr3_nt: TGTGCCATCATGTCAGGGAACACTGAAGCTTTCTTT
cdr3_aa: CAIMSGNTEAFF

j_call: TRBJ2-7
clone_size: -
v_call: TRBV7-9
d_call: TRBD1
cdr3_nt: TGTGCCAACAGCGCTTTTCCGACAGGGGGCGACGAGCAGTACTTC
cdr3_aa: CANSAFPTGGDEQYF

j_call: TRBJ1-1
clone_size: many
v_call: TRBV7-2
d_call: -
cdr3_nt: TGTGCCAGCAGCTTAGGTCAGGTGGGAACTGAAGCTTTCTTT
cdr3_aa: CASSLGQVGTEAFF

j_call: TRBJ2-1
clone_size: -
v_call: TRBV19
d_call: TRBD2
cdr3_nt: TGTGCCAGTAGTATAGGACTAGCGGATTACAATGAGCAGTTCTTC
cdr3_aa: CASSIGLADYNEQFF

j_call: TRBJ1-5
clone_size: -
v_call: TRBV28
d_call: -
cdr3_nt: TGTGCCAGCACCTCTCCGAAGGGAACTAGCAATCAGCCCCGGCATTTT
cdr3_aa: CASTSPKGTSNQPRHF

j_call: TRBJ2-2
clone_size: few
v_call: TRBV20-1
d_call: TRBD1
cdr3_nt: TGCAGTGCTAGAGACCAAGACAGGGAAAACACCGGGGAGCTGTTTTTT
cdr3_aa: CSARDQDRENTGELFF

j_call: TRBJ2-4
clone_size: -
v_call: TRBV24-1
d_call: -
cdr3_nt: TGTGCCACCACAGGCCCCTTTCGTTCCAAAAACATTCAGTACTTC
cdr3_aa: CATTGPFRSKNIQYF

j_call: TRBJ2-3
clone_size: -
v_call: TRBV29-1
d_call: -
cdr3_nt: TGCAGCGTCCCGATAGGAGATACGCAGTATTTT
cdr3_aa: CSVPIGDTQYF

j_call: TRBJ1-1
clone_size: -
v_call: TRBV19
d_call: -
cdr3_nt: TGTGCCAGCCCGGGGGACACTGAAGCTTTCTTT
cdr3_aa: CASPGDTEAFF

j_call: TRBJ1-2
clone_size: -
v_call: TRBV7-9
d_call: -
cdr3_nt: TGTGCCAGCAGCTTAGCGGCGGAGGGCTACACCTTC
cdr3_aa: CASSLAAEGYTF

j_call: TRBJ2-3
clone_size: -
v_call: TRBV6-5
d_call: -
cdr3_nt: TGTGCCAGCAGTTACGACCCTGGGCCAAGCACAGATACGCAGTATTTT
cdr3_aa: CASSYDPGPSTDTQYF